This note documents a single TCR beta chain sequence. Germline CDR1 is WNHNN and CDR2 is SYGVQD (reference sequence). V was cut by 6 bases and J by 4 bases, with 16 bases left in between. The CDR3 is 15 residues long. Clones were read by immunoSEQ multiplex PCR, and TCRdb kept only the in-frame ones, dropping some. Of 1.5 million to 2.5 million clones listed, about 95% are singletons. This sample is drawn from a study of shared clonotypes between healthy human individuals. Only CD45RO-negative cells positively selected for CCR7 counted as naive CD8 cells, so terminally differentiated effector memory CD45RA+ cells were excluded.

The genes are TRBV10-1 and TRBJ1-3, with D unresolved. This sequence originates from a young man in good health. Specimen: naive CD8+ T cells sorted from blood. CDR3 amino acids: CASSNFQDGGNTIYF. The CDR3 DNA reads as TGCGCCAGCAGCAACTTCCAGGACGGAGGAAACACCATATATTTT.